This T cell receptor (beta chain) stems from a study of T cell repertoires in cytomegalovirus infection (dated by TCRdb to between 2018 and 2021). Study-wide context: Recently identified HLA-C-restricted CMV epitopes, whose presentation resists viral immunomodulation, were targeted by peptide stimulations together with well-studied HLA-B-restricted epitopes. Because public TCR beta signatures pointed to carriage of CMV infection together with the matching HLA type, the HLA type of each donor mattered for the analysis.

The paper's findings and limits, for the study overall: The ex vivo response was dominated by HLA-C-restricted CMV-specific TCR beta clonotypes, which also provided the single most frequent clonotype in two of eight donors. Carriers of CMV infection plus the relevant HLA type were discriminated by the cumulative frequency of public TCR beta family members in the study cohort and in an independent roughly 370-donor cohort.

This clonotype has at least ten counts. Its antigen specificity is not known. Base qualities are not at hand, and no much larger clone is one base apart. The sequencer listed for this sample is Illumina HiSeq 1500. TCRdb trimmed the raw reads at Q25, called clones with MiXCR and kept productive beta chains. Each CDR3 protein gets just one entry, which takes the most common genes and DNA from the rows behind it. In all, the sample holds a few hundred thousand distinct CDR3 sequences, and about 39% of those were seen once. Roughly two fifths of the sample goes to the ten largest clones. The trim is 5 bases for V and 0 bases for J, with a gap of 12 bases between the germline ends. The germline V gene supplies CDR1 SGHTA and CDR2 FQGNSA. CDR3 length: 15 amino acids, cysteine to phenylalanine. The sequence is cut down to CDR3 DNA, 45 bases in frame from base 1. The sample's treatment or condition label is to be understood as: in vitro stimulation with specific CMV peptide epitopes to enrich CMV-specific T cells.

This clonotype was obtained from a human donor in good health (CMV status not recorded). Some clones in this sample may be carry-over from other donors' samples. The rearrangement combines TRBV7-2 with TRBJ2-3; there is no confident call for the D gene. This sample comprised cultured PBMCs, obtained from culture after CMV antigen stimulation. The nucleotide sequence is TGTGCCAGCAGCGGCCTCGGTTATAGCACAGATACGCAGTATTTT. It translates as CASSGLGYSTDTQYF.